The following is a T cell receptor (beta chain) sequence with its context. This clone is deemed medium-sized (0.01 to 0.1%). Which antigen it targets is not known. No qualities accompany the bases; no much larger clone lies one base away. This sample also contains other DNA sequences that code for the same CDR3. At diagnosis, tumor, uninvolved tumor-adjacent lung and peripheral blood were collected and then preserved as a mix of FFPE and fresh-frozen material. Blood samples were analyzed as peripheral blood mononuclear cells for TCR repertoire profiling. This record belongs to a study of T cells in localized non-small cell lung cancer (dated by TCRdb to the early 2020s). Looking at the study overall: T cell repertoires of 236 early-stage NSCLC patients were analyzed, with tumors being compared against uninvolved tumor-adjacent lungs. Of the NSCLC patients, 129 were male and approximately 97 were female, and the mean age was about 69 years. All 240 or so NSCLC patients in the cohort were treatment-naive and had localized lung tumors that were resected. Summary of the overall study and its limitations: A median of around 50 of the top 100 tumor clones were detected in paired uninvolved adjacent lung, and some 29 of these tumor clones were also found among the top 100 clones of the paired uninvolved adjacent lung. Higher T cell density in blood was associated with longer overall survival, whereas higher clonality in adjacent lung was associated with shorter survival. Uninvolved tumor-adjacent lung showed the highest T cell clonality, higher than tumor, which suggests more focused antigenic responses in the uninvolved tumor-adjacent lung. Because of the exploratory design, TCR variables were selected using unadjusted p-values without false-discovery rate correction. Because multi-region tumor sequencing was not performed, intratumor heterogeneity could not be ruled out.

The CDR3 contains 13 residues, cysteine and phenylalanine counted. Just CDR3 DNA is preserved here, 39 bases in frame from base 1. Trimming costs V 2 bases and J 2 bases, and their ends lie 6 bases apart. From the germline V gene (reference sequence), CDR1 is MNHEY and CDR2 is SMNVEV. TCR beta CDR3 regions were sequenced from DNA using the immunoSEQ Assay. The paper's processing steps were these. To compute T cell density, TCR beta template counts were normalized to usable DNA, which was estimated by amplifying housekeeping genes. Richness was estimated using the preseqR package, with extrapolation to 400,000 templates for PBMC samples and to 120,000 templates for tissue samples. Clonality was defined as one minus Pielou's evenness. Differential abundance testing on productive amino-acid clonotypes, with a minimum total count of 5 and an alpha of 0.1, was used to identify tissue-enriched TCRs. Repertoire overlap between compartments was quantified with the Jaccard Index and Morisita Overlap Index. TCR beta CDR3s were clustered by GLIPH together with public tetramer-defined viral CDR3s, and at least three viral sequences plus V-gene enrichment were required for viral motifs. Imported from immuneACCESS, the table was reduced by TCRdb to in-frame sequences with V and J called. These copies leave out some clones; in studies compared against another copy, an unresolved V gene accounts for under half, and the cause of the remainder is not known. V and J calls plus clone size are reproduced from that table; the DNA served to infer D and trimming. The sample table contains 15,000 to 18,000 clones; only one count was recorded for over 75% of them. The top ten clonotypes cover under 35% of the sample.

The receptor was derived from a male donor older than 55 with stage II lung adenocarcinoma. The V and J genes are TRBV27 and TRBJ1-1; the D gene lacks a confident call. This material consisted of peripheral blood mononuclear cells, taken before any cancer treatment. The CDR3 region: CASSLGENTEAFF. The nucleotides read TGTGCCAGCAGTTTAGGGGAAAACACTGAAGCTTTCTTT.